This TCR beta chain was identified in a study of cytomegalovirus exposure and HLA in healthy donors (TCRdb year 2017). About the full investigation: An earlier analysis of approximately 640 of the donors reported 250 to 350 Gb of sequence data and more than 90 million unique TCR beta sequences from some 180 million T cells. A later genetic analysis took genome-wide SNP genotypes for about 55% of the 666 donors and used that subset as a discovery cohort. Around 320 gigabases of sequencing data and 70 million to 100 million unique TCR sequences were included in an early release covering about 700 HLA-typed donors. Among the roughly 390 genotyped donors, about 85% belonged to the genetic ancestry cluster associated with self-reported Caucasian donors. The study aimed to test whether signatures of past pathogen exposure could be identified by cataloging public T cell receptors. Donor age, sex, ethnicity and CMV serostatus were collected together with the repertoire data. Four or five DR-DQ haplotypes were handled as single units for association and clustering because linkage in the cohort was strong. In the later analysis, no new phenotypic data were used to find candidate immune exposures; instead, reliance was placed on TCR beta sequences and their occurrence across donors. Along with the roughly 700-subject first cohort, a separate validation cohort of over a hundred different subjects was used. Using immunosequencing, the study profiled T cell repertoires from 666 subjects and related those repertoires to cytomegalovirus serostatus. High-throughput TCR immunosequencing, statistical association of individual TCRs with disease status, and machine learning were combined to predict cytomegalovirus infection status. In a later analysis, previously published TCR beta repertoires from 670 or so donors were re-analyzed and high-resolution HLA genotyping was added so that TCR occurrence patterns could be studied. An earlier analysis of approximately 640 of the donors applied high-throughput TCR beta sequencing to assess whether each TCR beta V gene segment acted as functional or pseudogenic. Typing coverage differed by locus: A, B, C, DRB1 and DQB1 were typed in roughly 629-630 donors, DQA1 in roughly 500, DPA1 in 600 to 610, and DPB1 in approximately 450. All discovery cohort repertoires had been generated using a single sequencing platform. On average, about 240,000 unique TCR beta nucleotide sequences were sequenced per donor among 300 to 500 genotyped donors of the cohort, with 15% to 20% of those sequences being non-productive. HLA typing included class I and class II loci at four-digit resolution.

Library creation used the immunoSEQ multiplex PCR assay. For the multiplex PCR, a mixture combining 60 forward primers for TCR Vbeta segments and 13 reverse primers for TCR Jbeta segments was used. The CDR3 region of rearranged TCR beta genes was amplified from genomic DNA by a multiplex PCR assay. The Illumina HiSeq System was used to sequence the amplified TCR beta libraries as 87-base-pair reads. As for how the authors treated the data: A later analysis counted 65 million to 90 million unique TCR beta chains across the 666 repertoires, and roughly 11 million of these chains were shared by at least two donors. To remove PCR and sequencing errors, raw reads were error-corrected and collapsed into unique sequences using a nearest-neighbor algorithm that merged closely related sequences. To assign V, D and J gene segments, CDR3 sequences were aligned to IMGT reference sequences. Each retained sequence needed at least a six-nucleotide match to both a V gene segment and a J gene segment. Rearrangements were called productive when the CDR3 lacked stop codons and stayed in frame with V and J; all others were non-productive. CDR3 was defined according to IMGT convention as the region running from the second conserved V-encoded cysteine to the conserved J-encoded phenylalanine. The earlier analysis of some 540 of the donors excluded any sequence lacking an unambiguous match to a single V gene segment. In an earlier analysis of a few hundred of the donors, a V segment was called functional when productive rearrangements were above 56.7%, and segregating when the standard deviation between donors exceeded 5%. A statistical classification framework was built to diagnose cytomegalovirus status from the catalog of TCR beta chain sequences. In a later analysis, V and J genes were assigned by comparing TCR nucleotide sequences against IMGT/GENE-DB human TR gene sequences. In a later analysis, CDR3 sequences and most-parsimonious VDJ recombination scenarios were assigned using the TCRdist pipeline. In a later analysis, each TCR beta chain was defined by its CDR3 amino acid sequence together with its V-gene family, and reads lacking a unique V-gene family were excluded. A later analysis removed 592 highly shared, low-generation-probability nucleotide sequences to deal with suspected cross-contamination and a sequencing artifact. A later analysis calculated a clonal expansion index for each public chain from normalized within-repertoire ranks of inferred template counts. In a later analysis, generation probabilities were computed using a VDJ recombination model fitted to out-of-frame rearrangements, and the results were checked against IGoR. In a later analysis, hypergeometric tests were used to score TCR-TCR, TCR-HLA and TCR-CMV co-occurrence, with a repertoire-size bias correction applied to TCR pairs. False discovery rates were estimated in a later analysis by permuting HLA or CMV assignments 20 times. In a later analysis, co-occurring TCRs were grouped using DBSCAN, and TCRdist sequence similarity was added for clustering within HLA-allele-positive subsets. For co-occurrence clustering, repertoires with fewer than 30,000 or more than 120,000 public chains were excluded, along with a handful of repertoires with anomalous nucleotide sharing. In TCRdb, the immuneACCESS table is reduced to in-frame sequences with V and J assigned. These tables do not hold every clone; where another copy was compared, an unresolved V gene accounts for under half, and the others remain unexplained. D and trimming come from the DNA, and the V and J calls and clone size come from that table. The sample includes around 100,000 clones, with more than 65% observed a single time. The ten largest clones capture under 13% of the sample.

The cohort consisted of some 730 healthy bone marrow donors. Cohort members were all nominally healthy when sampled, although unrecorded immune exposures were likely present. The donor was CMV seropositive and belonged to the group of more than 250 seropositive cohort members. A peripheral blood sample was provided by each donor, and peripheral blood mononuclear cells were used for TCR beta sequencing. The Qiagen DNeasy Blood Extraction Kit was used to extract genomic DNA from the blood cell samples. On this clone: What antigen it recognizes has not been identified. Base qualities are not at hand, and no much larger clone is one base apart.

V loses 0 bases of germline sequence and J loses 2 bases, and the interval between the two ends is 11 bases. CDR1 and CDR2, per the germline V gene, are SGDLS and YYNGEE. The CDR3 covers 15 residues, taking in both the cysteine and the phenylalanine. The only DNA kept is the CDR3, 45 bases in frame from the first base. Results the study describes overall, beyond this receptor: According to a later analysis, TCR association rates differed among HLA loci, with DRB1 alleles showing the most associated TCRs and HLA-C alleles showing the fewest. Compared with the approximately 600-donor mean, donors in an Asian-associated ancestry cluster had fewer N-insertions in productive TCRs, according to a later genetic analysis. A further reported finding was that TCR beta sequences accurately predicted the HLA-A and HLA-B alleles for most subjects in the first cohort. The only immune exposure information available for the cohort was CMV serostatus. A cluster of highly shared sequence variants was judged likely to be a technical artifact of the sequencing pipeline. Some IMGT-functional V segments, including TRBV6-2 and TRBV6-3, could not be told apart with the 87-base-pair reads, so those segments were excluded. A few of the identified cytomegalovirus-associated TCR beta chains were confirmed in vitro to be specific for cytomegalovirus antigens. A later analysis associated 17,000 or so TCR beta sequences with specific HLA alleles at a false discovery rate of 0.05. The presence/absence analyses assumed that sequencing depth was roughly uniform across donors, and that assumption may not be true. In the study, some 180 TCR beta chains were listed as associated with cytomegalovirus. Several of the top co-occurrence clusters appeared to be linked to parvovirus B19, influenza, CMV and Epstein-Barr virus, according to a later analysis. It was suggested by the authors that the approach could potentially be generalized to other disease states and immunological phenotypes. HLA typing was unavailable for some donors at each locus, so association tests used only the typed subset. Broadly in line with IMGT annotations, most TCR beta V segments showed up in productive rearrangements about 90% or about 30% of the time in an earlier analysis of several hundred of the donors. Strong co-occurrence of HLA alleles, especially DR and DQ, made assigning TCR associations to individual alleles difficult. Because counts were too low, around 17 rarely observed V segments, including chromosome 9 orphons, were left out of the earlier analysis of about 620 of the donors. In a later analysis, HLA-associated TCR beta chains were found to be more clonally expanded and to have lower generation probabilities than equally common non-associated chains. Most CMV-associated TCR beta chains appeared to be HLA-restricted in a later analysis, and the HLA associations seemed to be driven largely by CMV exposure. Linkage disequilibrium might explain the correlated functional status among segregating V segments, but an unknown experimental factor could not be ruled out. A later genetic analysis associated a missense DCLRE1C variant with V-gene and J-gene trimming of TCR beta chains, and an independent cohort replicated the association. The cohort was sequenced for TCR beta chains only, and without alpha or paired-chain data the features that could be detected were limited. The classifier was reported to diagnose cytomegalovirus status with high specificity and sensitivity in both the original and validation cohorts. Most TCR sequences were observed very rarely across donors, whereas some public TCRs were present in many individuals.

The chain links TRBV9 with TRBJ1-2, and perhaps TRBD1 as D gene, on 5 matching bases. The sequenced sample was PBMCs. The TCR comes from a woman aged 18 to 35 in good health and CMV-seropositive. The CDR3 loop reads CASSVEGQLNYGYTF. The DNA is TGTGCCAGCAGCGTAGAGGGGCAGCTCAACTATGGCTACACCTTC.